This entry describes one T cell receptor beta chain. This sample was taken from a study of technical replicates of blood from several donors. Method: immunoSEQ multiplex PCR; TCRdb's copy keeps in-frame clones and lacks some. The sample records about 76,000 clones, around 94% being singletons. The sample taken for sequencing was T cells isolated from PBMCs. The clonotype was recovered from a human donor in good health.

CDR3 sequence (DNA): TGTGCCAGCAGTCGTGAGTTCGCTTTCTTT. This codes for CASSREFAFF. The rearrangement uses TRBV6-1 and TRBJ1-1; no definite D call. Trimming left V 5 bases short and J 11 bases short, with 9 bases between. CDR1 is MNHNS and CDR2 is SASEGT in the germline V gene. The CDR3 is made up of 10 amino acids.